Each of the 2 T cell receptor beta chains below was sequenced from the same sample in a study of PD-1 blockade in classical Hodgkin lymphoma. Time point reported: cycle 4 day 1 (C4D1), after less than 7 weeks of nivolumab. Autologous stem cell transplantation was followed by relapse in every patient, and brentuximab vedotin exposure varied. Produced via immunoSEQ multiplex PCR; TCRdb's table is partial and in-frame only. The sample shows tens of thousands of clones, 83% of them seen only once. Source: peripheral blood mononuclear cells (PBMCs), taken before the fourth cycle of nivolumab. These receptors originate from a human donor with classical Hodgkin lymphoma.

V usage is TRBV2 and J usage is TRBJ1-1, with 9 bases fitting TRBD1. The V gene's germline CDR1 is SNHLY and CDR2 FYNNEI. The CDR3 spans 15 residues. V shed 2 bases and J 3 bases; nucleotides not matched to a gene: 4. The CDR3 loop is CASSELGQGYTEAFF. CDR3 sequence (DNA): TGTGCCAGCAGTGAATTAGGACAGGGGTACACTGAAGCTTTCTTT.

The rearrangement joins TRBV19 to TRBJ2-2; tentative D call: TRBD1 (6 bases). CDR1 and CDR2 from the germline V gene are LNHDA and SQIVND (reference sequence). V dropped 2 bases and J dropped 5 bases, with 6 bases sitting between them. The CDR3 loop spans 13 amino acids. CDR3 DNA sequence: TGTGCCAGTAGTATAAGGGGGACCGGGGAGCTGTTTTTT. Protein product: CASSIRGTGELFF.